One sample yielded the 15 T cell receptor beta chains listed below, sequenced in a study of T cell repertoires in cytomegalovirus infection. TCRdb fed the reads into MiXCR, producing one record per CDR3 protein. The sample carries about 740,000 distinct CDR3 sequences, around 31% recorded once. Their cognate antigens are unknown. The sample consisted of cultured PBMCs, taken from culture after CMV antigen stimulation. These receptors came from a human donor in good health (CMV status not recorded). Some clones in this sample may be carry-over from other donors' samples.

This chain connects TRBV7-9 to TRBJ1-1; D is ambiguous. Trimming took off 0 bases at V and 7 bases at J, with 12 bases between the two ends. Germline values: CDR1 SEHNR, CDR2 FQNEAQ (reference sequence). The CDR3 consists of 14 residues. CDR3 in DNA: TGTGCCAGCAGCTTAGCGCAACAGTCCCTTGAAGCTTTCTTT. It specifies CASSLAQQSLEAFF.

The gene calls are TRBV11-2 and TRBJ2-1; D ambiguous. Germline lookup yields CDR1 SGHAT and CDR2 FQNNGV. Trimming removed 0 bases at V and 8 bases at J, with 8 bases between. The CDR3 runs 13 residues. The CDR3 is CASSLEIGDEQFF. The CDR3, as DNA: TGTGCCAGCAGCTTAGAGATTGGCGATGAGCAGTTCTTC.

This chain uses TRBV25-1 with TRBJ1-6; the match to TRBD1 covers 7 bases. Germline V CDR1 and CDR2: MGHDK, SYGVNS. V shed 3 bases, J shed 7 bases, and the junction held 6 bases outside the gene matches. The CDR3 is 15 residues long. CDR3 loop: CASSEDRTANSPLHF. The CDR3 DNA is TGTGCCAGCAGTGAGGACAGGACGGCCAATTCACCCCTCCACTTT. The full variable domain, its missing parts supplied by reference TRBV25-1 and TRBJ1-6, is EADIYQTPRYLVIGTGKKITLECSQTMGHDKMYWYQQDPGMELHLIHYSYGVNSTEKGDLSSESTVSRIRTEHFPLTLESARPSHTSQYLCASSEDRTANSPLHFGNGTRLTVT.

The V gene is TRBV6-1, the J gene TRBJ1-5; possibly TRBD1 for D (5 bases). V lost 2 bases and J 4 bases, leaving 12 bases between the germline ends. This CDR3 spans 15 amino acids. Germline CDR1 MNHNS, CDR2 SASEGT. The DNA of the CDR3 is TGTGCCAGCAGTGAACTGCGGGGGAATAATCAGCCCCAGCATTTT. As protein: CASSELRGNNQPQHF.

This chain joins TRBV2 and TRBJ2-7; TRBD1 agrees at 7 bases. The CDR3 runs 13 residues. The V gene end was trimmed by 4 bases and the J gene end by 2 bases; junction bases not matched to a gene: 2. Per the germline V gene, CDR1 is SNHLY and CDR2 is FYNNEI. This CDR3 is CASSGDSPYEQYF. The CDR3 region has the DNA TGTGCCAGCAGTGGGGACAGTCCCTACGAGCAGTACTTC.

CDR3 DNA: TGTGCCAGCAGCCAAAGCGTCGCGGTTCAAGAGACCCAGTACTTC. Translation: CASSQSVAVQETQYF. This chain connects TRBV11-2 to TRBJ2-5, with D uncertain. CDR3 length equals 15 residues. From germline, CDR1 is SGHAT and CDR2 FQNNGV. V was trimmed by 5 bases and J by 2 bases, leaving 15 bases between them.

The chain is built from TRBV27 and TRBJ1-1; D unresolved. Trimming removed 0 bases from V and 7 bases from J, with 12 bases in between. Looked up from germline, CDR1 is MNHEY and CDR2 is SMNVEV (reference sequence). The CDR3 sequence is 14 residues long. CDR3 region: CASSLSGPHLEAFF. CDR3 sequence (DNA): TGTGCCAGCAGTTTATCCGGCCCTCACCTTGAAGCTTTCTTT.

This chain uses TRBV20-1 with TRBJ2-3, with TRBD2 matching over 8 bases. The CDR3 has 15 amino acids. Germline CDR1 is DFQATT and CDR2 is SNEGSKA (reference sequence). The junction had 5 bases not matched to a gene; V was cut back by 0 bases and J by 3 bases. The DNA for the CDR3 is TGCAGTGCTAGAGATAGCCGGGGGGGGACAGATACGCAGTATTTT. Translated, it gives CSARDSRGGTDTQYF.

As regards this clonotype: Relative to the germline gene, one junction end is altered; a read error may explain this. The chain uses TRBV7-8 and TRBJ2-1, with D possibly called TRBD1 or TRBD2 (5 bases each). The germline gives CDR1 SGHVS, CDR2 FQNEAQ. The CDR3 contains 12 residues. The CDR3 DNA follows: TGTGCCAGCAGTCCTAATAGACAGAGAGGGCCCTTC. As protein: CASSPNRQRGPF.

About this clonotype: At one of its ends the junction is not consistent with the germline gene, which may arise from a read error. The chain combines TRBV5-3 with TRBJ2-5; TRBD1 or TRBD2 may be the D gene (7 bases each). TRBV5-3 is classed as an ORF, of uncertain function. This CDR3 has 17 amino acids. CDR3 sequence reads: CASSLEGASGSQETQYF. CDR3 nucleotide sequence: TGTGCCAGCAGCTTGGAGGGGGCTAGCGGATCCCAAGAGACCCAGTACTTC.

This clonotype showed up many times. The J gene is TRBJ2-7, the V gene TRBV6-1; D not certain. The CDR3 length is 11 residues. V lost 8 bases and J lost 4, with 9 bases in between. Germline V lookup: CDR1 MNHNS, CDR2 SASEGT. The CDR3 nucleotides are TGTGCCAGCTCGGAAGGGTACGAGCAGTACTTC. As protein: CASSEGYEQYF.

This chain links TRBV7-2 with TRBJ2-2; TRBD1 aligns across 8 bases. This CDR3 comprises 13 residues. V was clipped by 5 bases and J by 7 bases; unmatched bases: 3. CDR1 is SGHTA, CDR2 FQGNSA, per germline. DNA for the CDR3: TGTGCCAGCAGCGACAGGGGTGTCGGGGAGCTGTTTTTT. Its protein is CASSDRGVGELFF. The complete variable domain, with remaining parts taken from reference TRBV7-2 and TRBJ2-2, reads GAGVSQSPSNKVTEKGKDVELRCDPISGHTALYWYRQSLGQGLEFLIYFQGNSAPDKSGLPSDRFSAERTGGSVSTLTIQRTQQEDSAVYLCASSDRGVGELFFGEGSRLTVL.

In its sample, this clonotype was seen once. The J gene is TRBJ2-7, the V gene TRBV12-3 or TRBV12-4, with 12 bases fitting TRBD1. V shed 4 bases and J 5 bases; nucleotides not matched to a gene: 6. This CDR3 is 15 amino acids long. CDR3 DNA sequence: TGTGCCAGCAGTTCAAGGGACAGGGGGCCCAACGAGCAGTACTTC. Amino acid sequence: CASSSRDRGPNEQYF.

CDR3 bases: TGTGCCAGCAGCTTAGATTCGGGGCCAGACCACCAAAAACTGTTTTTT. Residues: CASSLDSGPDHQKLFF. V is TRBV11-3 and J is TRBJ1-4; D perhaps matches TRBD1 (5 bases). V was clipped by 0 bases and J by 9 bases, with 17 bases between them. The CDR3 length is 16 residues. Germline CDR1 reads SGHNT; CDR2 reads YENEEA.

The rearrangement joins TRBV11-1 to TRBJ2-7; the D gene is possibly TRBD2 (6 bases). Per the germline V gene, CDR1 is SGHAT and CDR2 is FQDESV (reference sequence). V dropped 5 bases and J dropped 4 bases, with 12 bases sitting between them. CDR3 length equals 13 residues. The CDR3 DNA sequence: TGTGCCAGCAGCCCCCCAGGGAGGTACGAGCAGTACTTC. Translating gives CASSPPGRYEQYF.